This entry lists 29 T cell receptor beta chains sequenced from one sample in a study of blood T cell repertoires in COVID-19. Only in-frame clones appear in the TCRdb table, and some are missing; sequencing was by immunoSEQ multiplex PCR. Of 200,000 to 250,000 clones in the sample, 90% were seen once. Sequencing used PBMCs or T cells enriched from blood (not recorded which). These receptors were collected from a man under 40 who had been exposed to COVID-19.

The genes are TRBV16 and TRBJ2-7; D perhaps matches TRBD1 (6 bases). Trimming removed 2 bases at V and 0 bases at J, with 8 bases between. Germline V gives CDR1 KGHSY, CDR2 FQNENV. CDR3 length: 14 residues. In DNA form, the CDR3 reads TGTGCCAGCAGCCAACTGGACAGCTCCTACGAGCAGTACTTC. Translating it yields CASSQLDSSYEQYF.

The chain couples TRBV27 to TRBJ2-5; 9 bases match TRBD2. J gave up 9 bases and V 7 bases, and 24 bases lay outside the gene matches. Germline values: CDR1 MNHEY, CDR2 SMNVEV (reference sequence). This CDR3 is built from 18 residues. The CDR3 bases are TGTGCCAGCATACCCTTCCACGGGAGTAGCGGGGGACCAGCGGCCCAGTACTTC. Translated, it gives CASIPFHGSSGGPAAQYF.

The J gene is TRBJ2-1, the V gene TRBV11-2; 11 nucleotides align to TRBD2. Germline CDR1 reads SGHAT; CDR2 reads FQNNGV. This CDR3 spans 15 amino acids. Trimming cost V 3 bases and J 6 bases; bases outside gene matches: 4. CDR3 in amino acids: CASSLFSGGANEQFF. CDR3 bases: TGTGCCAGCAGCTTGTTTAGCGGGGGGGCCAATGAGCAGTTCTTC.

The genes are TRBV11-2 and TRBJ2-2, with TRBD1 identical over 8 bases. The V and J ends lost 6 bases and 1 base, in that order; junction bases with no gene match: 4. There are 15 residues in the CDR3. Germline CDR1 is SGHAT and CDR2 is FQNNGV. The CDR3 nucleotides are TGTGCCAGCAGTTTACAGGGGGTGAACACCGGGGAGCTGTTTTTT. Translation gives CASSLQGVNTGELFF.

This chain links TRBV20-1 with TRBJ2-3; weak D call: TRBD2 (5 bases). The CDR3 sequence is 11 residues long. Looked up from germline, CDR1 is DFQATT and CDR2 is SNEGSKA (reference sequence). The CDR3 here is CGAGRTDTQYF. The CDR3 DNA reads TGCGGCGCGGGTCGTACAGATACGCAGTATTTT.

This chain links TRBV11-2 with TRBJ1-1; 7 positions agree with TRBD1. This CDR3 is 15 amino acids long. Per the germline V gene, CDR1 is SGHAT and CDR2 is FQNNGV. The J segment lost 6 bases and the V segment lost 4 bases, leaving 11 bases of the junction unmatched. CDR3 in amino acids: CASSSAGWQGAEAFF. The CDR3 DNA is TGTGCCAGCAGCTCCGCCGGGTGGCAGGGGGCTGAAGCTTTCTTT.

This sequence joins TRBV19 and TRBJ2-3; 8 bases map to TRBD1. CDR3 size: 16 residues. The germline V gene encodes CDR1 LNHDA and CDR2 SQIVND (reference sequence). V shed 7 bases and J 1 base; nucleotides not matched to a gene: 10. The CDR3 DNA is TGTGCCAGTACCGTCGGTCAGGGGGCTGGCACAGATACGCAGTATTTT. Amino acids: CASTVGQGAGTDTQYF. The complete variable domain, with remaining parts taken from reference TRBV19 and TRBJ2-3, reads DGGITQSPKYLFRKEGQNVTLSCEQNLNHDAMYWYRQDPGQGLRLIYYSQIVNDFQKGDIAEGYSVSREKKESFPLTVTSAQKNPTAFYLCASTVGQGAGTDTQYFGPGTRLTVL.

The chain carries TRBV5-8 and TRBJ2-2; the D gene is possibly TRBD2 (5 bases). V lost 0 bases, J lost 2 bases, and 14 bases lay in between. Per the germline V gene, CDR1 is SGHTS and CDR2 is YDEGEE. CDR3 length equals 17 residues. The CDR3 is CASSLVFGGSNTGELFF. The CDR3 region has the DNA TGTGCCAGCAGCTTGGTTTTTGGAGGAAGTAACACCGGGGAGCTGTTTTTT. The whole variable domain, filled in from reference TRBV5-8 and TRBJ2-2, reads EAGVTQSPTHLIKTRGQQATLRCSPISGHTSVYWYQQALGLGLQFLLWYDEGEERNRGNFPPRFSGRQFPNYSSELNVNALELEDSALYLCASSLVFGGSNTGELFFGEGSRLTVL.

This chain connects TRBV11-3 to TRBJ2-5; 7 positions match TRBD1. J lost 3 bases, V lost 4 bases, and 2 bases had no gene match. The germline V gene has CDR1 SGHNT and CDR2 YENEEA. The length of the CDR3 is 13 residues. In DNA, the CDR3 is TGTGCCAGCAGCTCCACAGGGGAAGAGACCCAGTACTTC. This translates into CASSSTGEETQYF.

V gene TRBV11-2 combines with J gene TRBJ1-2; 9 nucleotides align to TRBD1. This CDR3 region has 13 residues. V lost 1 base, J lost 7 bases, and 1 base stayed unmatched. Germline assignment: CDR1 SGHAT and CDR2 FQNNGV. Here the CDR3 reads CASSLGTGVGYTF. DNA of the CDR3: TGTGCCAGCAGCTTAGGGACAGGGGTTGGCTACACCTTC.

This sequence joins TRBV5-4 and TRBJ1-6, with no clear D. Trimming shortened V by 2 bases and J by 0 bases, and 6 bases separated the two germline ends. The CDR3 consists of 15 residues. Germline V gives CDR1 SGHNT, CDR2 YYREEE (reference sequence). Here the CDR3 reads CASSFSSSYNSPLHF. CDR3 sequence (DNA): TGTGCCAGCAGCTTCTCCAGCTCCTATAATTCACCCCTCCACTTT.

This rearrangement joins TRBV5-1 to TRBJ2-3; 13 bases agree with TRBD2. J was trimmed by 2 bases and V by 4 bases; bases with no gene match: 4. Germline CDR1 is SGHRS and CDR2 is YFSETQ. This CDR3 contains 16 residues. The DNA of the CDR3 is TGCGCCAGCAGCACCGGGACTAGCGGGATCACAGATACGCAGTATTTT. Its translation is CASSTGTSGITDTQYF.

V usage is TRBV5-1 and J usage is TRBJ2-7; no clear D gene. From germline, CDR1 is SGHRS and CDR2 YFSETQ. V was cut by 0 bases and J by 5 bases, with 12 bases left in between. CDR3 size: 14 residues. The CDR3 region is CASSLAAELHEQYF. The CDR3 nucleotides read TGCGCCAGCAGCTTGGCCGCGGAGTTGCACGAGCAGTACTTC.

The V call is TRBV14, the J call TRBJ2-3, with 9 bases that match TRBD1. Germline CDR1 SGHDN, CDR2 FVKESK. The CDR3 has 18 amino acids. V lost 3 bases, J lost 2 bases, and 12 bases stayed unmatched. This chain's CDR3 is CASSHAPRDRVYTDTQYF. The DNA for the CDR3 is TGTGCCAGCAGCCACGCACCCCGGGACAGGGTCTACACAGATACGCAGTATTTT.

The chain recombines TRBV19 with TRBJ2-6, with D possibly TRBD2 on 6 matching bases. Germline-derived CDR1 and CDR2 are LNHDA and SQIVND (reference sequence). The CDR3 covers 15 residues. Trimming took off 7 bases at V and 5 bases at J, with 15 bases between the two ends. The CDR3: CASTVGGTWANVLTF. The CDR3 DNA sequence: TGTGCCAGTACCGTTGGGGGGACTTGGGCCAACGTCCTGACTTTC.

The chain carries TRBV12-5 and TRBJ2-1; 10 nucleotides line up with TRBD1. Looked up from germline, CDR1 is LGHNT and CDR2 is FRNRAP. The CDR3 is made up of 15 amino acids. The V and J ends lost 0 bases and 9 bases, in that order; junction bases with no gene match: 5. The CDR3, as DNA: TGTGCTAGTGGTTTGGTACGGACAGGGGGTCGTGAGCAGTTCTTC. Protein product: CASGLVRTGGREQFF. Variable domain in full (rest from reference TRBV12-5 and TRBJ2-1): DARVTQTPRHKVTEMGQEVTMRCQPILGHNTVFWYRQTMMQGLELLAYFRNRAPLDDSGMPKDRFSAEMPDATLATLKIQPSEPRDSAVYFCASGLVRTGGREQFFGPGTRLTVL.

This chain connects TRBV9 to TRBJ1-2; D perhaps matches TRBD1 (5 bases). Trimming took off 4 bases at V and 5 bases at J, with 21 bases between the two ends. Germline CDR1 SGDLS, CDR2 YYNGEE. The CDR3 has 16 amino acids. The CDR3 protein is CASSSSPVPGSYGYTF. The CDR3 nucleotides read TGTGCCAGCAGCTCCAGCCCGGTTCCAGGGTCATATGGCTACACCTTC.

The chain has TRBV20-1 and TRBJ1-5, with D perhaps matching TRBD1 (6 bases). CDR3 length: 13 residues. The V end lost 3 bases, the J end lost 3 bases, and 9 bases lay between the germline ends. Germline CDR1 reads DFQATT; CDR2 reads SNEGSKA (reference sequence). CDR3 nucleotides: TGCAGTGCTAGTGACAGGAACAATCAGCCCCAGCATTTT. Its protein product is CSASDRNNQPQHF.

The chain couples TRBV6-5 to TRBJ1-4, with D perhaps TRBD1 (6 bases). Germline V gives CDR1 MNHEY, CDR2 SVGAGI. Deletions cut 6 bases from V and 8 bases from J, with 13 bases between. The CDR3 is made up of 13 amino acids. Here the CDR3 DNA reads TGTGCCAGCAGGCCTCCAGGGGAGGAAAAACTGTTTTTT. It is translated as CASRPPGEEKLFF.

V is TRBV5-4 and J is TRBJ1-1, with D uncertain. Trimming stripped 0 bases from V and 2 bases from J, with 5 bases between. CDR1 and CDR2 from the germline V gene are SGHNT and YYREEE (reference sequence). The CDR3 runs to 13 residues. The DNA for the CDR3 is TGTGCCAGCAGCTTGGACAGCAACACTGAAGCTTTCTTT. Protein product: CASSLDSNTEAFF.

The rearrangement links TRBV19 to TRBJ1-5; tentative D call: TRBD1 (5 bases). The CDR3 contains 16 residues. Germline CDR1 LNHDA, CDR2 SQIVND (reference sequence). Trimming took off 3 bases at V and 7 bases at J, with 19 bases between the two ends. CDR3: CASSIFWGGEGQPQHF. The CDR3 nucleotides are TGTGCCAGTAGTATCTTTTGGGGCGGGGAGGGGCAGCCCCAGCATTTT.

The rearrangement uses TRBV19 and TRBJ1-5, with D uncertain. Germline V gene lookup returns CDR1 LNHDA and CDR2 SQIVND (reference sequence). The V end lost 4 bases, the J end lost 3 bases, and 16 bases lay between the germline ends. This CDR3 spans 16 amino acids. The CDR3 loop is CASSKGLSGINQPQHF. The CDR3 bases are TGTGCCAGTAGTAAAGGTCTGTCAGGTATCAATCAGCCCCAGCATTTT.

The chain has TRBV5-1 and TRBJ2-2; the D gene is possibly TRBD1 (5 bases). Looked up from germline, CDR1 is SGHRS and CDR2 is YFSETQ. The V end was cut by 1 base, the J end by 6 bases, with 16 bases between. The CDR3 contains 16 residues. CDR3 loop: CASSLLGHGRPGELFF. The CDR3 region has the DNA TGCGCCAGCAGCTTGTTAGGACATGGAAGGCCCGGGGAGCTGTTTTTT.

This sequence joins TRBV6-5 and TRBJ2-7, with TRBD2 identical over 9 bases. Germline V gene data show CDR1 as MNHEY and CDR2 as SVGAGI. V was clipped by 2 bases and J by 2 bases; unmatched bases: 1. This CDR3 is built from 14 residues. This CDR3 is CASSYRGGAYEQYF. As DNA, the CDR3 is TGTGCCAGCAGTTACCGCGGGGGGGCCTACGAGCAGTACTTC.

This sequence joins TRBV2 and TRBJ1-2; 9 bases align to TRBD1. This CDR3 comprises 16 residues. Germline V gene lookup returns CDR1 SNHLY and CDR2 FYNNEI. V trimming: 4 bases; J trimming: 4 bases; junction bases outside the gene matches: 10. The CDR3 loop reads CASSVGTGRSPYGYTF. The DNA for the CDR3 is TGTGCCAGCAGTGTAGGGACAGGGCGAAGTCCCTATGGCTACACCTTC.

This chain connects TRBV5-4 to TRBJ2-1, with D tentatively TRBD2 (7 bases). This CDR3 contains 14 residues. CDR1 is SGHNT, CDR2 YYREEE, per germline (reference sequence). V was clipped by 3 bases and J by 8 bases, with 15 bases between them. The CDR3 DNA reads as TGTGCCAGCAGCTACGAAGGGGGGGGCCATGAGCAGTTCTTC. This encodes CASSYEGGGHEQFF.

The J gene is TRBJ1-1, the V gene TRBV21-1. TRBV21-1 has pseudogene status. The CDR3 covers 16 residues. In DNA, the CDR3 is TGTGCCAGCAGCAAAGGACAAGACGGGGAGGACACTGAAGCTTTCTTT. This gives the protein CASSKGQDGEDTEAFF.

This chain connects TRBV24-1 to TRBJ2-2; the D gene is possibly TRBD1 (6 bases). Germline-derived CDR1 and CDR2 are KGHDR and SFDVKD. The CDR3 consists of 11 residues. The V end was cut by 9 bases, the J end by 15 bases, with 16 bases between. CDR3 region: CATDPGQGLFF. CDR3 bases: TGTGCCACCGATCCGGGACAAGGGTTGTTTTTT.

The chain recombines TRBV4-2 with TRBJ1-2; 8 nucleotides match TRBD1. CDR1 and CDR2 from the germline V gene are LGHNA and YNFKEQ. Trimming took 1 base from V and 4 from J; bases not matched to a gene: 8. The CDR3 is made up of 16 amino acids. The CDR3 spells CASSQGGQGAIYGYTF. The DNA for the CDR3 is TGTGCCAGCAGCCAAGGGGGTCAGGGGGCTATCTATGGCTACACCTTC.